The T cell receptor (beta chain) described here comes from a study of T cell repertoires in cytomegalovirus infection. Study overall: Indications came from public TCR beta signatures; they pointed to CMV infection and to a matching HLA type. Findings and limits, study-wide: Ex vivo, HLA-C-restricted CMV-specific TCR beta clonotypes prevailed over the rest of the response. Cumulative frequency (of public TCR beta family members) identified carriers of CMV plus the relevant HLA.

Between the trimmed V and J ends, which lost 1 base and 0 bases, there was a span of 13 bases. Germline CDR1 SGHTA, CDR2 FQGTGA. The CDR3 is 18 amino acids. MiXCR, applied by TCRdb to the reads, yields one record per CDR3 protein. The sample includes just over 150,000 distinct CDR3 sequences, around 20% of them seen just once. The table lists this clonotype with many counts. The antigen is not known. This chain links TRBV7-3 with TRBJ2-6, with TRBD1 as a possible D gene (6 bases). The specimen was PBMCs. This receptor was identified in a human donor in good health (CMV status not recorded). Some clones in this sample may be carry-over from other donors' samples. The CDR3 reads CASSLIGRGSSGANVLTF. CDR3 coding DNA: TGTGCCAGCAGCTTAATTGGCAGGGGAAGCTCTGGGGCCAACGTCCTGACTTTC.